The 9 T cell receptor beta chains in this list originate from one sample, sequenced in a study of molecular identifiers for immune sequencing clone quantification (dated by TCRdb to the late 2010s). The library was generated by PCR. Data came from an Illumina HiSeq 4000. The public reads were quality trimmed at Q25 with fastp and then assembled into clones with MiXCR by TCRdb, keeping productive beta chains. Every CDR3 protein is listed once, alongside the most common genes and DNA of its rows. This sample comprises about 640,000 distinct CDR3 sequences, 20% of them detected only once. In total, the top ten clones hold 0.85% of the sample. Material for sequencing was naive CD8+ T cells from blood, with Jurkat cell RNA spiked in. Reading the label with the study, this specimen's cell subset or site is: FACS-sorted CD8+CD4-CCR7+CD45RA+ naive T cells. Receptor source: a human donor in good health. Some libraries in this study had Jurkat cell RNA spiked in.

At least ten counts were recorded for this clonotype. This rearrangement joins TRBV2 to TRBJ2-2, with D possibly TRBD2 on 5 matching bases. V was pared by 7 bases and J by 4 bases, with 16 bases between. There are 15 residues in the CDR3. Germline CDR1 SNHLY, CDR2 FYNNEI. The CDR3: CASIGNGRGTGELFF. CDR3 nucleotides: TGTGCCAGCATTGGGAACGGCCGGGGCACCGGGGAGCTGTTTTTT.

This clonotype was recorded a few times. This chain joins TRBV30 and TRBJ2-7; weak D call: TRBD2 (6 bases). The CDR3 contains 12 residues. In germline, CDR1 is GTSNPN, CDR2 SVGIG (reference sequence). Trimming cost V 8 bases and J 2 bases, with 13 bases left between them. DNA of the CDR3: TGTGCCCTCGCAGCGGGCACCTACGAGCAGTACTTC. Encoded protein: CALAAGTYEQYF.

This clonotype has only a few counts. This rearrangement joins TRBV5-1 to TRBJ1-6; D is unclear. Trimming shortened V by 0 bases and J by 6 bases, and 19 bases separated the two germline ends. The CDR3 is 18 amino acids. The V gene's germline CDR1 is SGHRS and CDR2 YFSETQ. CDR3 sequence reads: CASSLAPGSAGINSPLHF. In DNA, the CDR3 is TGCGCCAGCAGCTTGGCCCCCGGGTCAGCCGGTATTAATTCACCCCTCCACTTT.

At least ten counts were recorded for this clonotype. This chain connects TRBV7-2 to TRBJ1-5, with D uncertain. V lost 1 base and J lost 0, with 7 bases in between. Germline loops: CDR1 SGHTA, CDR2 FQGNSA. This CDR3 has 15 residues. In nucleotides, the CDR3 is TGTGCCAGCAGCTTAGAGAGGTATAGCAATCAGCCCCAGCATTTT. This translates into CASSLERYSNQPQHF.

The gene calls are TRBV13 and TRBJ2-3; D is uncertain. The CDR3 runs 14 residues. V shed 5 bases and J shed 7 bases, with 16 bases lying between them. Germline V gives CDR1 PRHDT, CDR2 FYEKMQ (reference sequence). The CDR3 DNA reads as TGTGCCAGCAGCGATCCCAACGGCAGGAATACGCAGTATTTT. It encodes CASSDPNGRNTQYF.

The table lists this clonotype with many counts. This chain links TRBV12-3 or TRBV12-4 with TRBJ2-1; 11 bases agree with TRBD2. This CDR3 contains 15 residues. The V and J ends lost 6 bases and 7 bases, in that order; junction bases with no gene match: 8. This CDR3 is CASSIAGGPENEQFF. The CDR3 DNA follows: TGTGCCAGCAGCATAGCGGGAGGGCCGGAGAATGAGCAGTTCTTC.

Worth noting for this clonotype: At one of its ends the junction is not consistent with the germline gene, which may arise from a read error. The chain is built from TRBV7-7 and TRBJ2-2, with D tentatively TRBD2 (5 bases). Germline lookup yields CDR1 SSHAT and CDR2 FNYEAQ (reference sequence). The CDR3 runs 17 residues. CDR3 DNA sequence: TGTGCCAGCAGCTCCACATCATTTGGAGAGTTAGCCGGGGAGCTGTTATTT. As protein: CASSSTSFGELAGELLF.

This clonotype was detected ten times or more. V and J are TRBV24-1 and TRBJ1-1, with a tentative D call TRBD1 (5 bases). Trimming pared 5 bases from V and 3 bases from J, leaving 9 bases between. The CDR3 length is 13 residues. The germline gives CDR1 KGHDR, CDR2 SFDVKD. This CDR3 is CATSGGEYTEAFF. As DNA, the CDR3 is TGTGCCACCAGTGGAGGGGAGTACACTGAAGCTTTCTTT.

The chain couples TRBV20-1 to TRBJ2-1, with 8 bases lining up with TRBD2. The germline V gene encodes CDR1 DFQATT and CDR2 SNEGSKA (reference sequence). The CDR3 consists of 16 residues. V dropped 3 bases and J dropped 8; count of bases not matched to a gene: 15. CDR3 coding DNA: TGCAGTGCTAGTGACCTTAGCGGGACCTATAACGATGAGCAGTTCTTC. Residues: CSASDLSGTYNDEQFF.